This T cell receptor (beta chain) was recorded in a study of T-cell reconstitution after alpha-beta-depleted transplantation in children. A library of TCRbeta sequences, prepared with unique molecular identifiers, was generated. Each CDR3 protein is one row after TCRdb ran MiXCR on the PCR reads. In the table there are about 400,000 distinct CDR3 sequences, over 20% of which are singletons. V was cut by 2 bases and J by 2 bases, with 20 bases left in between. The CDR3 totals 18 residues. Germline V gene sequence: CDR1 MRHNA, CDR2 SNTAGT. This clonotype was picked up a small number of times. The sequences come from PBMCs from the stem cell graft donor, collected from the stem cell graft. The clonotype originates from a human donor who donated a stem cell graft to a child with acute myeloid leukemia. The chain links TRBV6-4 to TRBJ2-3; D unclear. The CDR3: CASSDPSGCLRNTDTQYF. The CDR3 DNA reads as TGTGCCAGCAGTGACCCCTCTGGGTGTCTAAGGAACACAGATACGCAGTATTTT.